This record covers a single TCR beta chain. What it recognizes is unknown. These data originate in a study of graft-versus-host responses after intestinal transplantation. Study-level background: Recipients were given multivisceral, liver-intestinal, or isolated intestinal transplants. Every transplant recipient was induced with anti-thymocyte globulin, then maintained on tacrolimus and steroids for roughly 3 years.

Using immunoSEQ multiplex PCR, the repertoire was profiled, and TCRdb retains in-frame clones only, with some absent. This table has around 30,000 clones, more than 85% appearing once. Notes on the study in general: The recipient marrow held GvH clones, and some of them showed up first in ileum or blood.

Germline assignment: CDR1 SGHAT and CDR2 FQNNGV. The germline V and J ends were trimmed by 1 base and 7 bases, with 16 bases remaining between them. The CDR3 spans 15 residues. The sequences come from PBMCs, collected 66 days after intestinal transplant. This clonotype originated in a human patient who received an intestinal transplant, so some T cells may come from the graft donor. The chain employs TRBV11-2 and TRBJ1-1; D possibly corresponds to TRBD1 (5 bases). This CDR3 reads CASSLVPGTSDEAFF. As DNA, the CDR3 is TGTGCCAGCAGCTTAGTTCCCGGGACGTCCGATGAAGCTTTCTTT.